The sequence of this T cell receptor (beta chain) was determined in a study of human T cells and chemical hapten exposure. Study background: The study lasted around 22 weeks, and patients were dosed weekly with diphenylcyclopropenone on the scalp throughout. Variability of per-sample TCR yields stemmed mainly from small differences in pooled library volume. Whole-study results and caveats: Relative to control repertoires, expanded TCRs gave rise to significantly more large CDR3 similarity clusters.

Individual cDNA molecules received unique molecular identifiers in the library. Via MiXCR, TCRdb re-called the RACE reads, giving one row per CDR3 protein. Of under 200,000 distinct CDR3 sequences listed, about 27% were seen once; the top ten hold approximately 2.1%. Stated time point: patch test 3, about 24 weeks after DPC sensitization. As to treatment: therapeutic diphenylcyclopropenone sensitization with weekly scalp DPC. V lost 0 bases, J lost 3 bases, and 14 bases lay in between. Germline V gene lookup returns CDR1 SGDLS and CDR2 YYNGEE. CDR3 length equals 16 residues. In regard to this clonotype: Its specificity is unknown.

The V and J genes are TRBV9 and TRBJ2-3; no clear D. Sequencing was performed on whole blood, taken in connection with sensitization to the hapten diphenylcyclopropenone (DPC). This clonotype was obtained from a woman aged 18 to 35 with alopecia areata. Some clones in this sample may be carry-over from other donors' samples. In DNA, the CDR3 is TGTGCCAGCAGCGTAGAAGTTAACAGCCTGACAGATACGCAGTATTTT. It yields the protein CASSVEVNSLTDTQYF.